This T cell receptor beta chain comes out of a study of chemoradiotherapy in HPV16-positive cancers (dated 2022 in TCRdb). In terms of the full investigation: Functional T-cell assays on cells from two HPV16-positive patients defined candidate HPV-specific T-cell clones and common TCR motifs. Whether T-cell immunity against the HPV oncoproteins E6 and E7 changes during chemoradiotherapy and whether survival is affected by this immunity were examined in the study. The candidate HPV-specific TCRs and motifs were then tracked in TCR repertoires from 86 patients with HPV-related cancers.

The CDR3 holds 13 amino acids from the cysteine to the phenylalanine. Just the 39-base CDR3 DNA is kept, in frame starting at base 1. Taken from the germline V gene (reference sequence), the CDR1 and CDR2 loops are LNHDA and SQIVND. Between the V and J ends, shortened by 4 bases and 6 bases respectively, the junction contains 12 bases. Of note for this clone: The target of this receptor is not known. No per-base quality is available; no much larger clone lies one base away.

The full study reports these points: Expansion of candidate HPV-specific clones and E7-related TCR motifs was observed in the tumor microenvironment during treatment, whereas no such expansion was observed for non-HPV-specific T cells. Among HPV16-positive patients, expansion of HPV-responsive T cells during chemoradiotherapy was associated with better recurrence-free survival. The survival association was reported for HPV16-positive patients, and the functional definition of HPV-specific T cells was derived from only a couple of HPV16-positive patients.

Libraries were built with the immunoSEQ multiplex PCR assay. Not all clones reach the TCRdb copy of this immuneACCESS table, which keeps in-frame sequences only. Checked studies attribute under half of the gap to unresolved V genes and leave the rest unexplained. The sample table holds about 68,000 clones, of which roughly 90% were seen once. 4.2% of the sample is held by the ten biggest clonotypes. Because repertoires were sampled repeatedly during chemoradiotherapy, clonal expansion in the tumor microenvironment could be followed. This TCR derives from a human donor with HPV-associated anogenital cancer. The sequence joins TRBV19 to TRBJ1-1; a tentative D call is TRBD1 (6 bases match). The sample here was blood, taken from a patient who underwent chemoradiotherapy. The nucleotide sequence is given as TGTGCCAGTAGTACCACCGGGACATCTGAAGCTTTCTTT. It translates to CASSTTGTSEAFF.